This T cell receptor beta chain originates from a study of blood T cell repertoires in COVID-19. The CDR3 runs to 14 residues. Germline values: CDR1 SGDLS, CDR2 YYNGEE. V shed 1 base and J shed 4 bases, with 12 bases lying between them. Only in-frame clones appear in the TCRdb table, and some are missing; sequencing was by immunoSEQ multiplex PCR. The data contain around 47,000 clones, 88% of them singletons. This clone has only one observation. Sequencing was carried out using peripheral blood. This rearrangement joins TRBV9 to TRBJ2-7; D possibly corresponds to TRBD1 (6 bases). This receptor was identified in a man between 45 and 60 years old with active COVID-19. As DNA, the CDR3 is TGTGCCAGCAGCGTAAGACAGGAAGGGTACGAGCAGTACTTC. It codes for CASSVRQEGYEQYF.